The 2 T cell receptor beta chains reported below all come from one sample, sequenced in a study of PD-1 blockade in classical Hodgkin lymphoma. Following autologous stem cell transplantation, relapse occurred in every patient, and exposure to brentuximab vedotin varied. TCRdb's table, derived via immunoSEQ multiplex PCR, lists solely in-frame clones and lacks some. The sample lists more than 140,000 clones, around 73% seen once, with approximately 9.6% in the top ten. The sample consisted of peripheral blood mononuclear cells (PBMCs), taken before the second cycle of nivolumab. These receptors were taken from a human donor with classical Hodgkin lymphoma.

This clone appeared once. CDR3 region: CASSLRQGGEQYF. Here the CDR3 DNA reads TGTGCCAGCAGCTTGAGACAGGGTGGGGAGCAGTACTTC. The V and J genes are TRBV11-2 and TRBJ2-7; 7 bases line up with TRBD1. This CDR3 contains 13 residues. Germline trimming cut 3 bases from V and 7 bases from J; bases unmatched to any gene: 6. Germline CDR1 is SGHAT and CDR2 is FQNNGV.

The J gene is TRBJ1-2, the V gene TRBV7-9; D call uncertain. Trimming took 3 bases from V and 0 from J, leaving 11 bases between them. Per the germline V gene, CDR1 is SEHNR and CDR2 is FQNEAQ (reference sequence). There are 15 residues in the CDR3. CDR3 nucleotide sequence: TGTGCCAGCAGCTTTCTTCGACATACTAACTATGGCTACACCTTC. Its translation: CASSFLRHTNYGYTF. Filled out from reference TRBV7-9 and TRBJ1-2, the complete variable domain reads DTGVSQNPRHKITKRGQNVTFRCDPISEHNRLYWYRQTLGQGPEFLTYFQNEAQLEKSRLLSDRFSAERPKGSFSTLEIQRTEQGDSAMYLCASSFLRHTNYGYTFGSGTRLTVV.